This T cell receptor (beta chain) was observed in a study of precursors of human CD4 cytotoxic T cells (dated by TCRdb to between 2017 and 2018). With respect to the entire study: In total, about 15 donors contributed CD4+ memory subsets to the bulk TCR-seq analysis. TCR-seq analysis of 14 donors yielded TCRalpha and TCRbeta chain sequences (table S7).

The sequencer listed for this sample is Illumina MiSeq. Processing in the source paper ran as follows. The Shannon-Wiener index, calculated in VDJtools, was used to measure repertoire diversity. Expanded TCRbeta clonotypes were defined as those with a clonotype frequency of at least 3. The public reads were quality trimmed at Q25 with fastp and then assembled into clones with MiXCR by TCRdb, keeping productive beta chains. Every CDR3 protein is listed once, alongside the most common genes and DNA of its rows. The V and J calls here are based on TCRdb, not the publication. The sample table holds roughly 320 distinct CDR3 sequences, of which about 25% were seen once. The ten largest make up around a third of the sample. What the work shows at the level of the full study, not this receptor alone: Only about 95% of the 14 donors were included in some bulk TCR-seq comparisons, suggesting that not every subset was available for every donor. IL-7Rhigh and IL-7R- TEMRA subsets showed more restricted TCR repertoires, with lower diversity and more expanded clonotypes, than TCM and TEM subsets. Expanded effector clonotypes accounted for a larger share of IL-7Rhigh TEMRA clonotypes than of TEM or TCM clonotypes. The authors noted that a human observational design cannot definitively establish the direction of differentiation between precursor and effector cells.

To test a precursor-effector relationship among CD4 cytotoxic T cells, bulk UMI-based TCR sequencing was performed on four sorted CD4+ memory subsets (TCM, TEM, IL-7Rhigh TEMRA, IL-7R- TEMRA). The cells came from peripheral blood mononuclear cells that had been isolated from human blood. The germline V gene provides CDR1 SGHVS and CDR2 FNYEAQ. V has 3 bases trimmed and J has 0 bases trimmed; junction bases matching no gene number 4. The CDR3, from cysteine to phenylalanine, totals 15 residues. The kept DNA is CDR3 alone, 45 bases in frame from the first base. This clonotype is considered hyperexpanded (1% or more). Its antigen remains unidentified. Per-base quality was not reported, and no clone a single base away is much larger than it.

What was sequenced was memory CD4+ T cells from blood (PBMCs). This chain is built from TRBV7-6 and TRBJ2-7, with 8 middle bases fitting TRBD2. The sequence was obtained from a human donor in good health. The bases are TGTGCCAGCAGCTTCCAAGCGGGAGACTCCTACGAGCAGTACTTC. Translated, this gives CASSFQAGDSYEQYF.